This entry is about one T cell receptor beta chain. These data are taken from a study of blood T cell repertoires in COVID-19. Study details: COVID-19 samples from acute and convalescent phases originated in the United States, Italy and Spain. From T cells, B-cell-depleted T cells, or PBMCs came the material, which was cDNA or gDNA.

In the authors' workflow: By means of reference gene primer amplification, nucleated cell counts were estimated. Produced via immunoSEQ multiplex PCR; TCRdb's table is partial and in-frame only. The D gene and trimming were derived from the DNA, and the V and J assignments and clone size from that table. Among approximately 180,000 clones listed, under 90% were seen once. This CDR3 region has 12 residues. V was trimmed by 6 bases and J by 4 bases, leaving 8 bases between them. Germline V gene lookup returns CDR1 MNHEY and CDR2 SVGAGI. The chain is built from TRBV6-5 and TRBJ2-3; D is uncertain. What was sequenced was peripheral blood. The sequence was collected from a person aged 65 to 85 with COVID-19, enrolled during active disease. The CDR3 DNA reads TGTGCCAGCAGCAACCGAGCAGATACGCAGTATTTT. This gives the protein CASSNRADTQYF.